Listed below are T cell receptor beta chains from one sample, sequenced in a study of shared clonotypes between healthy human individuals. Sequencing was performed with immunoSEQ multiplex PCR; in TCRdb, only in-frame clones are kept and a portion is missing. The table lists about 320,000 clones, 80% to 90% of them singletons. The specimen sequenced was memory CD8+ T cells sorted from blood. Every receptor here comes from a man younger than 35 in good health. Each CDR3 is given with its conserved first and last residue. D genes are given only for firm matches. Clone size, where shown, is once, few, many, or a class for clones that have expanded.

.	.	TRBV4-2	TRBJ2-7	CASSLDRDPRLWEQYF	TGTGCCAGCAGCCTCGACCGGGACCCCCGTTTGTGGGAGCAGTACTTC
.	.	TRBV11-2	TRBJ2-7	CASSFGLWGEPYEQYF	TGTGCCAGCAGCTTTGGTCTATGGGGGGAACCTTACGAGCAGTACTTC
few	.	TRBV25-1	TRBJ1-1	CASSAPEGLGTEAFF	TGTGCCAGCAGTGCCCCCGAGGGGTTGGGCACTGAAGCTTTCTTT
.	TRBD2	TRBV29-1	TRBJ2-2	CSARSRGGTGELFF	TGCAGCGCACGAAGCCGGGGGGGCACCGGGGAGCTGTTTTTT
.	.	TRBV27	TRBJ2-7	CASSKGTPYEQYF	TGTGCCAGCAGTAAGGGGACTCCCTACGAGCAGTACTTC
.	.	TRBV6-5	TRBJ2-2	CASSPVGSGELFF	TGTGCCAGCAGCCCGGTTGGGTCGGGGGAGCTGTTTTTT
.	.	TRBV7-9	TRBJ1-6	CASSLIGRGQYNSPLHF	TGTGCCAGCAGCTTAATAGGGCGCGGCCAGTATAATTCACCCCTCCACTTT
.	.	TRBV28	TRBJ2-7	CASSFGREAEQYF	TGTGCCAGCAGTTTTGGCAGGGAGGCCGAGCAGTACTTC
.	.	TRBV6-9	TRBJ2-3	CASTLLKKGDTQYF	TGTGCCAGCACCCTACTGAAAAAGGGGGATACGCAGTATTTT
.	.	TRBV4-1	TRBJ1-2	CASSQVGGEIYGYTF	TGCGCCAGCAGCCAAGTAGGGGGGGAAATCTATGGCTACACCTTC
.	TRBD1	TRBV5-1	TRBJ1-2	CASSLFPGGNFDYGYTF	TGCGCCAGCAGCTTGTTCCCAGGGGGGAACTTTGACTATGGCTACACCTTC
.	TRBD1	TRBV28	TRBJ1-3	CASSFDREGSGNTIYF	TGTGCCAGCAGTTTTGACAGGGAAGGCTCTGGAAACACCATATATTTT
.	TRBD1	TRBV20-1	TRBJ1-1	CRFLTGGGSFF	TGCCGATTCCTGACAGGGGGTGGATCTTTCTTT
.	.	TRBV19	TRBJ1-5	CASSISWGQPQHF	TGTGCCAGTAGTATATCGTGGGGCCAGCCCCAGCATTTT